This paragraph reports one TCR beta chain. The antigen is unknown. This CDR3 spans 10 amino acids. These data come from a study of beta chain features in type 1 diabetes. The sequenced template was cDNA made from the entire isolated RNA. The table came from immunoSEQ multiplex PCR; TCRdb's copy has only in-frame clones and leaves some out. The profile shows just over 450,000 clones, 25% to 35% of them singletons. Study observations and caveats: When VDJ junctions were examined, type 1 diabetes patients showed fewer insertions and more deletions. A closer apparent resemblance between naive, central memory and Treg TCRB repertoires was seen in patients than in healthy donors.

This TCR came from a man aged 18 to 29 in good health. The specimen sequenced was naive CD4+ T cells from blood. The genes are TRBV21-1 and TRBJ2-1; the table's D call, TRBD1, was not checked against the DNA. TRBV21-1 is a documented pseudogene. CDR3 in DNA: TGTGCCAGCACCAGAACCGAGCAGTTCTTC. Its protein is CASTRTEQFF.